Listed below are T cell receptor beta chains from one sample, sequenced in a study of early T cells in non-severe SARS-CoV-2 infection. One entry per CDR3 protein results from TCRdb running MiXCR on the 5' RACE reads. Of some 62,000 distinct CDR3 sequences in the sample, 7.5% to 10% were seen once. The sample comprised whole blood. All receptors come from an adult who was a healthcare worker with PCR-confirmed SARS-CoV-2 infection or an uninfected control (not recorded which). Each CDR3 is given with its conserved first and last residue. Each record gives: J gene, clone size, D gene, V gene, CDR3 protein, CDR3 DNA. The D gene is left open where the match is weak. Not all rows give a size; the values are once, few, many and, for expanded clones, a class.

TRBJ2-5 few TRBD2 TRBV10-3 CAISASSGQETQYF TGTGCCATCAGTGCGTCTAGCGGACAAGAGACCCAGTACTTC
TRBJ1-1 NA TRBD1 TRBV29-1 CSVEIQGAKNTEAFF TGCAGCGTTGAAATTCAGGGGGCCAAGAACACTGAAGCTTTCTTT
TRBJ2-3 few NA TRBV7-6 CASSLLAGMDTQYF TGTGCCAGCAGTCTGCTCGCGGGGATGGATACGCAGTATTTT
TRBJ1-1 many NA TRBV7-2 CASSLTGLGNTEAFF TGTGCCAGCAGCCTCACAGGGCTTGGTAACACTGAAGCTTTCTTT
TRBJ2-3 NA NA TRBV4-2 CASSQEVGYTQYF TGTGCCAGCAGCCAAGAAGTGGGTTATACGCAGTATTTT
TRBJ1-1 NA NA TRBV18 CASSPWEQMNTEAFF TGTGCCAGCTCACCATGGGAACAGATGAACACTGAAGCTTTCTTT
TRBJ1-6 many NA TRBV12-3/TRBV12-4 CASRAEYNSPLHF TGTGCCAGCAGGGCAGAATATAATTCACCCCTCCACTTT
TRBJ2-3 many NA TRBV10-2 CASSQQDSSTDTQYF TGCGCCAGCAGTCAACAAGACAGCAGCACAGATACGCAGTATTTT
TRBJ1-5 many NA TRBV6-6 CASSSGEQQPQHF TGTGCCAGCAGTTCAGGGGAGCAACAGCCCCAGCATTTT
TRBJ2-3 many NA TRBV5-4 CASSLLTDTDTQYF TGTGCCAGCAGCTTGCTTACCGACACAGATACGCAGTATTTT
TRBJ2-2 NA NA TRBV2 CASSEFIMGRFSDGGELFF TGTGCCAGCAGTGAATTTATAATGGGACGTTTTTCGGATGGCGGGGAGCTGTTTTTT
TRBJ2-2 many TRBD1 TRBV2 CASRRTGGNTGELFF TGTGCCAGCAGGCGGACAGGGGGTAACACCGGGGAGCTGTTTTTT
TRBJ1-1 few TRBD1 TRBV12-3/TRBV12-4 CASSGDRGLFGSAFF TGTGCCAGCAGTGGTGACAGGGGGCTTTTTGGTTCGGCTTTCTTT
TRBJ1-1 few TRBD1 TRBV5-1 CASSGDREEAFF TGCGCCAGCAGCGGGGACAGGGAAGAAGCTTTCTTT
TRBJ1-2 many NA TRBV29-1 CSVTLGGVGDGYTF TGCAGCGTTACACTCGGAGGGGTTGGGGATGGCTACACCTTC
TRBJ2-1 few TRBD2 TRBV14 CASSQTGLAGLNEQFF TGTGCCAGCAGCCAAACGGGACTAGCTGGGCTAAATGAGCAGTTCTTC
TRBJ1-1 many NA TRBV6-1 CASSVVTAYAFF TGTGCCAGCAGTGTAGTAACTGCCTACGCTTTCTTT
TRBJ1-5 NA NA TRBV6-4 CASVLRAAKKSNQPQHF TGTGCCAGCGTGTTGAGGGCCGCCAAGAAGAGCAATCAGCCCCAGCATTTT
TRBJ2-3 few NA TRBV11-2 CASSLEGTGVDTQYF TGTGCCAGCAGCTTAGAGGGGACTGGCGTTGATACGCAGTATTTT
TRBJ1-6 once TRBD1 TRBV3-1 CASSQTATGANSPLHF TGTGCCAGCAGCCAAACGGCTACAGGGGCAAATTCACCCCTCCACTTT
TRBJ2-3 few NA TRBV12-3/TRBV12-4 CASSSLPPDTQYF TGTGCCAGCAGTTCCCTGCCCCCAGATACGCAGTATTTT
TRBJ2-2 few NA TRBV2 CASKVPGELFF TGTGCCAGCAAGGTCCCCGGGGAGCTGTTTTTT
TRBJ2-5 NA NA TRBV30 CAWSVPKTTGRETQYF TGTGCCTGGAGTGTCCCCAAGACTACCGGTAGGGAGACCCAGTACTTC
TRBJ2-5 few TRBD1 TRBV15 CATSRDEGASETQYF TGTGCCACCAGCAGAGATGAGGGGGCCTCGGAGACCCAGTACTTC
TRBJ2-4 many NA TRBV14 CASSQSFRILAKNIQYF TGTGCCAGCAGCCAATCATTCCGGATCTTAGCCAAAAACATTCAGTACTTC
TRBJ1-1 few NA TRBV21-1 CASSPPRRGVKRPGGTEAFF TGTGCCAGCAGCCCCCCTCGGAGGGGGGTAAAACGGCCTGGAGGCACTGAAGCTTTCTTT
TRBJ1-6 NA NA TRBV6-2/TRBV6-3 CASNYWNSPLHF TGTGCCAGCAATTACTGGAATTCACCCCTCCACTTT
TRBJ2-5 few NA TRBV28 CASSLNRETQYF TGTGCCAGCAGCCTCAACCGGGAGACCCAGTACTTC
TRBJ1-5 few NA TRBV12-3/TRBV12-4 CASRKGPSNQPQHF TGTGCCAGCAGAAAGGGACCGAGCAATCAGCCCCAGCATTTT
TRBJ2-2 few NA TRBV10-3 CAISDSANTGELFF TGTGCCATCAGTGACAGCGCGAACACCGGGGAGCTGTTTTTT
TRBJ2-1 few NA TRBV11-2 CASSLPGASSYNEQFF TGTGCCAGCAGCTTACCCGGCGCAAGCTCCTACAATGAGCAGTTCTTC
TRBJ1-6 NA NA TRBV19 CASSIKGTNSPLHF TGTGCCAGTAGTATTAAAGGGACCAATTCACCCCTCCACTTT
TRBJ1-6 few NA TRBV12-3/TRBV12-4 CASSFSGGRGNSPLHF TGTGCCAGCAGTTTCTCGGGGGGCAGGGGAAATTCACCCCTCCACTTT
TRBJ2-2 many NA TRBV9 CASSGGMGRQPNTGELFF TGTGCCAGCAGCGGCGGGATGGGTCGGCAGCCGAACACCGGGGAGCTGTTTTTT
TRBJ2-5 many TRBD1 TRBV19 CASSRGKETQYF TGTGCCAGTAGCAGGGGGAAGGAGACCCAGTACTTC
TRBJ2-1 NA TRBD1 TRBV7-9 CASSGQGAYNEQFF TGTGCCAGCAGCGGACAGGGGGCCTACAATGAGCAGTTCTTC
TRBJ1-1 NA NA TRBV28 CASSLIQLLNTEAFF TGTGCCAGCAGTTTAATACAGTTGCTTAACACTGAAGCTTTCTTT
TRBJ1-1 many TRBD1 TRBV11-2 CASSGNRGLDTEAFF TGTGCCAGCAGCGGGAACAGGGGGCTTGACACTGAAGCTTTCTTT
TRBJ1-1 few NA TRBV5-4 CASRQDTEAFF TGTGCCAGCAGACAGGACACTGAAGCTTTCTTT
TRBJ2-3 NA NA TRBV11-2 CASSPRLVGTDTQYF TGTGCCAGCAGCCCAAGACTAGTGGGCACAGATACGCAGTATTTT
TRBJ2-5 many NA TRBV20-1 CSATYPGVEETQYF TGCAGTGCCACGTATCCAGGGGTCGAAGAGACCCAGTACTTC
TRBJ2-3 once NA TRBV27 CASSLTPSSTDTQYF TGTGCCAGCAGCCTAACCCCCTCTAGCACAGATACGCAGTATTTT
TRBJ1-1 few NA TRBV12-3/TRBV12-4 CASSLAGENTEAFF TGTGCCAGCAGTTTGGCGGGGGAGAACACTGAAGCTTTCTTT
TRBJ2-5 few NA TRBV27 CASSLGVRGPTGTQYF TGTGCCAGCAGTTTAGGAGTTAGGGGCCCCACGGGGACCCAGTACTTC